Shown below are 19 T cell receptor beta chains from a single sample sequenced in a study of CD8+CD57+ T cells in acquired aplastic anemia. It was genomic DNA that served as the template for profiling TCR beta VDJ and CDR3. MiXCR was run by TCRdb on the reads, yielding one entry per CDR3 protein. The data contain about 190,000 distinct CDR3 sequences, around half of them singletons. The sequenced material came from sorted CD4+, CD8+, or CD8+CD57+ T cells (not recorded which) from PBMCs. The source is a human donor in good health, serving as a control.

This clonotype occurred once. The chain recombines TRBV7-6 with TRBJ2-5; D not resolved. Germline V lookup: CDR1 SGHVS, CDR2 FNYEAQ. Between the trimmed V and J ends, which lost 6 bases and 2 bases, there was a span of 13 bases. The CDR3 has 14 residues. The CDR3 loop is CASSSLGIQETQYF. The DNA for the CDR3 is TGTGCCAGCAGTAGCCTGGGAATTCAAGAGACCCAGTACTTC.

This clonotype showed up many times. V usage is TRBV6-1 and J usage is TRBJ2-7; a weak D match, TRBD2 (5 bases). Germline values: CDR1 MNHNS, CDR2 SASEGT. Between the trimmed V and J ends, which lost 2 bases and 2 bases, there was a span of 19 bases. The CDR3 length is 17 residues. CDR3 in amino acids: CASSETQFGIRPYEQYF. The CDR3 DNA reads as TGTGCCAGCAGTGAAACCCAGTTCGGGATAAGGCCCTACGAGCAGTACTTC.

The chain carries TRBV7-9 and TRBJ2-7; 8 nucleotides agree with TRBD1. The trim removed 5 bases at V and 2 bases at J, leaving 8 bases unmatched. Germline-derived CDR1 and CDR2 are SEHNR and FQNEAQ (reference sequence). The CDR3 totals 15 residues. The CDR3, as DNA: TGTGCCAGCAGCCGACGGGCACAGGGGGCCTACGAGCAGTACTTC. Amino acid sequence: CASSRRAQGAYEQYF.

Here the CDR3 reads CSAREGAPLHF. The CDR3 bases are TGCAGTGCTAGAGAAGGAGCGCCCCTCCACTTT. The J gene is TRBJ1-6, the V gene TRBV20-1; D remains ambiguous. Germline V gene lookup returns CDR1 DFQATT and CDR2 SNEGSKA (reference sequence). With 0 bases removed from V and 13 bases from J, the gap between germline ends came to 7 bases. There are 11 residues in the CDR3.

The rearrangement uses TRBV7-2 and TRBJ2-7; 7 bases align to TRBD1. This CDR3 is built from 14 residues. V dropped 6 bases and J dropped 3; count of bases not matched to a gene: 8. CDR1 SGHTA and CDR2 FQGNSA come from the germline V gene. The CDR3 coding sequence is TGTGCCAGCAGTACAGGGGACAGTTACTACGAGCAGTACTTC. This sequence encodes CASSTGDSYYEQYF. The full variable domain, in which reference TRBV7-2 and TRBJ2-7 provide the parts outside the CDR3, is GAGVSQSPSNKVTEKGKDVELRCDPISGHTALYWYRQSLGQGLEFLIYFQGNSAPDKSGLPSDRFSAERTGGSVSTLTIQRTQQEDSAVYLCASSTGDSYYEQYFGPGTRLTVT.

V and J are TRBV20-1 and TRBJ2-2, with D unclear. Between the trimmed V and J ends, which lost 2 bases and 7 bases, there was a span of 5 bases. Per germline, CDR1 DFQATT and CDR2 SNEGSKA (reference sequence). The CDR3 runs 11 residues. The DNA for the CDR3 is TGCAGTGCTAGAACCAGCGGGGAGCTGTTTTTT. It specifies CSARTSGELFF.

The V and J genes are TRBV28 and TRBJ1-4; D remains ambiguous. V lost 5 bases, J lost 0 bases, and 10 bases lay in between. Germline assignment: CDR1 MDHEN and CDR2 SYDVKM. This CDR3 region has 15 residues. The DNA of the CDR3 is TGTGCCAGCAGTAGGACGGCAGCAACTAATGAAAAACTGTTTTTT. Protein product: CASSRTAATNEKLFF.

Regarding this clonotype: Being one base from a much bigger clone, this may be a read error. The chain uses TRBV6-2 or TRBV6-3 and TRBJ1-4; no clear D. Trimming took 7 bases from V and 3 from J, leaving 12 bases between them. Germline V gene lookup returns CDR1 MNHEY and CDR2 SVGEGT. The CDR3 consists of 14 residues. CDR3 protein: CASTRGSSNEKLFF. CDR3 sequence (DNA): TGTGCCAGCACGCGAGGGTCATCTAATGAAAAACTGTTTTTT.

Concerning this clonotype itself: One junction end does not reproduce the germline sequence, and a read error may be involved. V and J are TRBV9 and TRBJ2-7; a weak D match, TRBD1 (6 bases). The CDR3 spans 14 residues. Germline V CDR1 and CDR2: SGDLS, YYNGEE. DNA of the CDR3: TGCGCCAGCCGGTCAGGGGTGATGGCCTACGAGCAGTACTTC. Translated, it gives CASRSGVMAYEQYF.

The CDR3 region has the DNA TGTGCCAGCAGTTGGAGGACAGGGCTAAATTCATATAATATCAATCAGCCCCAGCATTTT. Its protein product is CASSWRTGLNSYNINQPQHF. The chain couples TRBV6-2 or TRBV6-3 to TRBJ1-5, with 8 bases aligning to TRBD1. The CDR3 length is 20 residues. Per germline, CDR1 MNHEY and CDR2 SVGEGT. V dropped 4 bases and J dropped 3; count of bases not matched to a gene: 20.

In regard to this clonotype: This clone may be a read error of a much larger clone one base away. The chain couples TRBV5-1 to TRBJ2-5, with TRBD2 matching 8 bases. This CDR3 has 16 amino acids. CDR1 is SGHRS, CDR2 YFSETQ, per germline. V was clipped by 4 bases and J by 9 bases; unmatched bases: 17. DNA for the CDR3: TGCGCCAGCAGCCCACGGACTGGCGGGGGGCCAGTGGCCCAGTACTTC. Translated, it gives CASSPRTGGGPVAQYF. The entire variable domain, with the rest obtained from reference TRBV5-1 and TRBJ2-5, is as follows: KAGVTQTPRYLIKTRGQQVTLSCSPISGHRSVSWYQQTPGQGLQFLFEYFSETQRNKGNFPGRFSGRQFSNSRSEMNVSTLELGDSALYLCASSPRTGGGPVAQYFGPGTRLLVL.

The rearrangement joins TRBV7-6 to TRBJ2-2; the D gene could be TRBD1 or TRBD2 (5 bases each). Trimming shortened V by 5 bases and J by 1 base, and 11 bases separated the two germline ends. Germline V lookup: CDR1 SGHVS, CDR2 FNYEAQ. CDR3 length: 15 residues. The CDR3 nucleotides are TGTGCCAGCAGCAGAGGGGTTGGGAACACCGGGGAGCTGTTTTTT. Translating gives CASSRGVGNTGELFF.

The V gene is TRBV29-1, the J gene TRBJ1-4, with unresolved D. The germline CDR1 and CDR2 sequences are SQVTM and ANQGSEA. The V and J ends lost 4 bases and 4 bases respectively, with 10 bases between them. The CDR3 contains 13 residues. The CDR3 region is CSVGGSSNEKLFF. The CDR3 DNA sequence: TGCAGCGTTGGGGGTAGCAGTAATGAAAAACTGTTTTTT.

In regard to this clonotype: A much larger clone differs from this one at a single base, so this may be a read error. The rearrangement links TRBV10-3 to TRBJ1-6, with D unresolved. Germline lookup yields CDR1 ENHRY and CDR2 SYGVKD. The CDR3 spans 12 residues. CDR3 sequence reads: CASSSIHSPPHF. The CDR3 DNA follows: TGTGCCAGCAGTTCTATCCATTCACCCCCCCACTTT.

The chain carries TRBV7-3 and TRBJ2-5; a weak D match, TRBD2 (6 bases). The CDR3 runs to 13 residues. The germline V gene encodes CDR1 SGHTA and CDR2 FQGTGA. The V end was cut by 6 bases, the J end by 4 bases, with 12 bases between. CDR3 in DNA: TGTGCCAGCAGGTCGGGAGTACCAGAGACCCAGTACTTC. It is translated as CASRSGVPETQYF.

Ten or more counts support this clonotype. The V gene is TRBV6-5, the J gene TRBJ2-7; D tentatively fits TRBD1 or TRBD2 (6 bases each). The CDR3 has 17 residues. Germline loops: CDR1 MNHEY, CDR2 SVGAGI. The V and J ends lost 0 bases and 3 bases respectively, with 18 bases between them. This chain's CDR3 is CASSYSSVDGGGYEQYF. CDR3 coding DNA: TGTGCCAGCAGTTACTCCTCGGTCGATGGAGGGGGCTACGAGCAGTACTTC.

The CDR3 DNA reads as TGTGCCAGCAGTGAAATCGGGGAGGCGGATGGCTACACCTTC. Its protein is CASSEIGEADGYTF. V is TRBV6-1 and J is TRBJ1-2; D is uncertain. The CDR3 extends over 14 amino acids. CDR1 and CDR2 from the germline V gene are MNHNS and SASEGT. V lost 2 bases, J lost 6 bases, and 13 bases lay in between.

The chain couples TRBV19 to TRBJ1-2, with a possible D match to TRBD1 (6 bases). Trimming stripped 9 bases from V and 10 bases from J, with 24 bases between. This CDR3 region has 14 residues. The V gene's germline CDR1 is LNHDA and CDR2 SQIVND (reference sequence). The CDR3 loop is CASSLESTGPDYTF. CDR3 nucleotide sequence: TGTGCCAGCAGTCTCGAGTCAACAGGGCCTGACTACACCTTC.

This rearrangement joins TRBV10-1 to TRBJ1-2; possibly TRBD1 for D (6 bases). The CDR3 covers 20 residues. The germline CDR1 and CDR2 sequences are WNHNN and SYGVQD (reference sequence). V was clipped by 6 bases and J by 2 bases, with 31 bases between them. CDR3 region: CASRALSGGQGAETNYGYTF. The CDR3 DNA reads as TGCGCCAGCAGGGCCCTCTCTGGGGGACAAGGGGCGGAGACAAACTATGGCTACACCTTC.